This is a list of T cell receptor beta chains from one sample in a study of patients and donors after allogeneic stem cell transplantation. One entry per CDR3 protein, called by TCRdb with MiXCR from the RT-PCR reads. This table has about a million distinct CDR3 sequences, roughly 18% appearing once. Material for sequencing was blood, either unsorted or a sorted T cell fraction (not recorded which). The receptors were sampled from a human donor who was either an allogeneic HSCT recipient or a stem cell or donor lymphocyte infusion donor (not recorded which). It is not recorded whose cells these are; they may come from a transplant donor. Both conserved end residues are part of each CDR3. The order of the fields is V gene, D gene, clone size, J gene, CDR3 DNA, CDR3 protein. A D gene is named only where the DNA matches it firmly. A row's size may be missing; if present it is once, few, many or a size class.

>TRBV27|.|few|TRBJ2-1
TGTGCCAGCTCCGGGGGCAATGATGAGCAGTTCTTC
CASSGGNDEQFF
>TRBV20-1|.|.|TRBJ1-2
TGCAGTGCTAGAGAACGGATTAACTATGGCTACACCTTC
CSARERINYGYTF
>TRBV30|TRBD1|few|TRBJ2-7
TGTGCCTGGAGTCTGGACAGGGGGTTCTACGAGCAGTACTTC
CAWSLDRGFYEQYF
>TRBV20-1|.|few|TRBJ1-2
TGCAGTGCTAGAGTGGCCGGGCCTAACTATGGCTACACCTTC
CSARVAGPNYGYTF
>TRBV7-2|.|.|TRBJ1-6
TGTGCCAGCAGCTTCTCCTCGGGTCCTTCACCCCTCCACTTT
CASSFSSGPSPLHF
>TRBV4-1|.|.|TRBJ1-2
TGCGCCAGCTGGGGAGATTCCGGTGGCTACACCTTC
CASWGDSGGYTF
>TRBV13|TRBD1|.|TRBJ1-2
TGTGCCAGCAGCCCGGACCGAGGGGACAGCAACTATGGCTACACCTTC
CASSPDRGDSNYGYTF
>TRBV11-1|TRBD2|few|TRBJ2-5
TGTGCCAGCAGCCATGCGAAGAAATTAGCGGGGGTAGAGACCCAGTACTTC
CASSHAKKLAGVETQYF
>TRBV5-5|TRBD1|few|TRBJ2-1
TGTGCCAGCAGCTTTAGGGGACAGGTCTACAATGAGCAGTTCTTC
CASSFRGQVYNEQFF
>TRBV5-1|TRBD1|.|TRBJ2-3
TGCGCCAGCAGCCCTCCGGGACAGTTCACAGATACGCAGTATTTT
CASSPPGQFTDTQYF
>TRBV5-1|.|.|TRBJ1-2
TGCGCCAGCAGCTTGGAAGGACCTATGGGCTACACCTTC
CASSLEGPMGYTF
>TRBV7-9|.|many|TRBJ1-1
TGTGCCAGCAGCTTAGTAGTGGGGGCTGAAGCTTTCTTT
CASSLVVGAEAFF
>TRBV6-2/TRBV6-3|TRBD1|few|TRBJ1-4
TGTGCCAGCAGTTACTCGCTTCTGACCACAGGGGGGGTAACAAATGAAAAACTGTTTTTT
CASSYSLLTTGGVTNEKLFF
>TRBV7-6|TRBD2|few|TRBJ2-3
TGTGCCAGCAGCTTAGCCGGGACTAGCGGCACAGATACGCAGTATTTT
CASSLAGTSGTDTQYF
>TRBV29-1|TRBD2|.|TRBJ2-7
TGCAGCGTTGAAGGCCGGGAGGACTACGAGCAGTACTTC
CSVEGREDYEQYF
>TRBV4-3|.|.|TRBJ1-6
TGCGCCAGCAGCCAAGATAGGTTGGGGGGGTACCTCCACTTT
CASSQDRLGGYLHF
>TRBV25-1|.|few|TRBJ1-5
TGTGCCAGCAGTGTTGGGGGGGCAACTGCCGGAGACCAGCATTTT
CASSVGGATAGDQHF
>TRBV12-3/TRBV12-4|TRBD1|.|TRBJ2-2
TGTGCCAGCAGCACAAGTGTAGGACAGGGCCTCACCGGGGAGCTGTTTTTT
CASSTSVGQGLTGELFF